This TCR beta chain emerged from a study of T cell responses to AZD1222 COVID-19 vaccine. From germline, CDR1 is MNHEY and CDR2 SMNVEV (reference sequence). Trimming pared 3 bases from V and 7 bases from J, leaving 12 bases between. CDR3 length equals 13 residues. Sequencing used immunoSEQ multiplex PCR; TCRdb keeps in-frame clones, though not all of them. Among about 140,000 clones listed, more than 85% were seen once. The rearrangement joins TRBV27 to TRBJ1-1; tentative D call: TRBD1 (5 bases). Sequenced here: peripheral blood, sampled on day 0 of AZD1222 vaccination. This receptor was taken from an adult in good health. The DNA of the CDR3 is TGTGCCAGCAGTTTGGGGCAGGGCTATGAAGCTTTCTTT. Translated: CASSLGQGYEAFF.